Each of the 21 T cell receptor beta chains below was sequenced from the same sample in a study of blood T cells in healthy people across ages. Primed by a sample-barcoded 5' primer and a J-beta primer mix, a second PCR proceeded for roughly 7 to 11 cycles. One entry per CDR3 protein results from TCRdb running MiXCR on the 5' RACE reads. The profile covers about 1,400,000 distinct CDR3 sequences, with approximately 59% appearing a single time and 6.5% to 8.5% taken by the ten largest. The material sequenced was blood. The source is a man aged 18-30 years in good health.

This chain uses TRBV5-1 with TRBJ1-1, with D perhaps matching TRBD1 (5 bases). V lost 7 bases and J lost 0, with 16 bases in between. CDR3 length: 15 residues. Germline V gives CDR1 SGHRS, CDR2 YFSETQ. For the CDR3, the DNA is TGCGCCAGCTCCCGGGACCCGCTGTTGAACACTGAAGCTTTCTTT. This sequence encodes CASSRDPLLNTEAFF.

Here the CDR3 DNA reads TGCAGTGCTAGAGAAAACAGGGGGCGCCAGTACGAGCAGTACTTC. Translation gives CSARENRGRQYEQYF. The J gene is TRBJ2-5, the V gene TRBV20-1; 9 nucleotides line up with TRBD1. The assigned J gene may be wrong: the sequence end matches TRBJ2-7 better. CDR3 length equals 15 residues. Germline V gene lookup returns CDR1 DFQATT and CDR2 SNEGSKA (reference sequence).

The rearrangement joins TRBV6-2 or TRBV6-3 to TRBJ2-7; tentatively, D is TRBD1 (5 bases). The V gene's germline CDR1 is MNHEY and CDR2 SVGEGT. V was cut by 10 bases and J by 4 bases, with 17 bases left in between. The CDR3 has 13 residues. CDR3 region: CATNPNHRYEQYF. Here the CDR3 DNA reads TGTGCCACGAACCCCAATCACAGGTACGAGCAGTACTTC.

Regarding this clonotype: A junction end diverges from the germline sequence, so it may reflect a read error. The chain combines TRBV29-1 with TRBJ1-6; a possible D gene is TRBD1 (6 bases). Looked up from germline, CDR1 is SQVTM and CDR2 is ANQGSEA. The CDR3 loop spans 13 amino acids. CDR3 protein: CSARGGGDSPLHF. The CDR3 nucleotides read TGCAGCGCAAGAGGGGGGGGCGATTCACCCCTTCACTTT. The variable domain in full, with the rest retrieved from reference TRBV29-1 and TRBJ1-6, is SAVISQKPSRDICQRGTSLTIQCQVDSQVTMMFWYRQQPGQSLTLIATANQGSEATYESGFVIDKFPISRPNLTFSTLTVSNMSPEDSSIYLCSARGGGDSPLHFGNGTRLTVT.

The gene calls are TRBV7-9 and TRBJ2-6, with 9 nucleotides matching TRBD2. Germline V gene lookup returns CDR1 SEHNR and CDR2 FQNEAQ (reference sequence). Unmatched junction bases numbered 4, after V lost 4 bases and J lost 0 bases. CDR3 size: 17 residues. For the CDR3, the DNA is TGTGCCAGCAGCTCGGGACTAGCTCCCTCTGGGGCCAACGTCCTGACTTTC. Translation: CASSSGLAPSGANVLTF.

The genes are TRBV3-1 and TRBJ1-4; 11 nucleotides agree with TRBD1. Germline V gene lookup returns CDR1 LGHDT and CDR2 YNNKEL (reference sequence). The CDR3 consists of 18 residues. The J segment lost 8 bases and the V segment lost 2 bases, leaving 13 bases of the junction unmatched. The CDR3 loop reads CASSQSGTGGIGEEKLFF. DNA for the CDR3: TGTGCCAGCAGCCAATCCGGGACAGGGGGTATTGGCGAGGAAAAACTGTTTTTT.

The chain couples TRBV20-1 to TRBJ2-4; D might be TRBD1 or TRBD2, each matching 5 bases. Germline V gives CDR1 DFQATT, CDR2 SNEGSKA (reference sequence). Trimming removed 2 bases at V and 13 bases at J, with 18 bases between. CDR3 length: 13 amino acids. The CDR3 DNA is TGCAGTGCTAGAATGGGACCGCTCGGGGAGCAGTACTTC. Translating gives CSARMGPLGEQYF.

This chain connects TRBV7-6 to TRBJ2-5; no reliable D call. CDR3 size: 14 residues. Germline V gives CDR1 SGHVS, CDR2 FNYEAQ. V dropped 6 bases and J dropped 0 bases, with 11 bases sitting between them. The CDR3 spells CASSSVDYQETQYF. CDR3 DNA sequence: TGTGCCAGCAGTTCCGTTGATTACCAAGAGACCCAGTACTTC.

The chain joins TRBV4-1 to TRBJ2-7; weak D call: TRBD2 (5 bases). CDR3 length equals 13 residues. Deletions cut 0 bases from V and 10 bases from J, with 13 bases between. Germline V gene sequence: CDR1 MGHRA, CDR2 YSYEKL. The CDR3 DNA reads as TGCGCCAGCAGCCAAGAAAGGGAGCGAGATCAGTACTTC. Protein sequence: CASSQERERDQYF.

This clonotype was counted a single time. CDR3 sequence: CASTADGTDTQYF. CDR3 sequence (DNA): TGTGCCAGCACCGCAGACGGCACAGATACGCAGTATTTT. This chain joins TRBV12-3 or TRBV12-4 and TRBJ2-3; D remains unclear. The length of the CDR3 is 13 residues. The germline V and J ends were trimmed by 7 bases and 1 base, with 9 bases remaining between them.

The chain employs TRBV6-5 and TRBJ2-7, with D tentatively TRBD1 (5 bases). Germline V lookup: CDR1 MNHEY, CDR2 SVGAGI. V dropped 2 bases and J dropped 0 bases, with 11 bases sitting between them. The CDR3 consists of 15 residues. The CDR3 loop reads CASSYGAGSSYEQYF. Here the CDR3 DNA reads TGTGCCAGCAGTTACGGGGCAGGTAGCTCCTACGAGCAGTACTTC.

The chain recombines TRBV20-1 with TRBJ2-1; TRBD2 matches at 12 bases. Germline CDR1 reads DFQATT; CDR2 reads SNEGSKA (reference sequence). V shed 6 bases and J 6 bases; nucleotides not matched to a gene: 9. The CDR3 covers 15 residues. CDR3 DNA sequence: TGCAGTGCCAAAGGACTAGCGGGGATGTTCAATGAGCAGTTCTTC. Its translation is CSAKGLAGMFNEQFF.

As to this clonotype: One end of the junction does not line up with germline, which may come from a read error. The chain carries TRBV2 and TRBJ2-1, with TRBD2 identical over 9 bases. Germline V CDR1 and CDR2: SNHLY, FYNNEI. The CDR3 has 15 amino acids. The CDR3 nucleotides read TGTGCCAGAAGTGAAGGGCGGGAGGGGGGAAATGAGCAGTTCTTC. Amino acid sequence: CARSEGREGGNEQFF.

This clonotype appeared a single time. This chain connects TRBV6-1 to TRBJ1-2; D is possibly TRBD1 (6 bases). Germline CDR1 is MNHNS and CDR2 is SASEGT. CDR3 size: 15 residues. The ends were cut back, 7 bases at V and 0 bases at J, with 15 bases in the middle. DNA of the CDR3: TGTGCCAGCACCCCCGGGACATTTACTAACTATGGCTACACCTTC. It yields the protein CASTPGTFTNYGYTF.

The CDR3 spells CATTRTDTDTQYF. The CDR3 nucleotides are TGTGCCACCACTCGGACTGACACAGATACGCAGTATTTT. The chain is built from TRBV12-3 or TRBV12-4 and TRBJ2-3, with D tentatively TRBD2 (5 bases). The CDR3 has 13 amino acids. V was clipped by 10 bases and J by 2 bases, with 13 bases between them.

The rearrangement uses TRBV7-9 and TRBJ2-3; unclear D gene. Per germline, CDR1 SEHNR and CDR2 FQNEAQ (reference sequence). V lost 7 bases, J lost 6 bases, and 11 bases lay in between. This CDR3 spans 12 amino acids. CDR3 coding DNA: TGTGCCAGCACCTCAAAGCAGGATACGCAGTATTTT. This gives the protein CASTSKQDTQYF.

This clonotype was seen more than once but under ten times. V and J are TRBV6-5 and TRBJ1-6, with 9 nucleotides matching TRBD1. This CDR3 has 14 residues. The V segment lost 6 bases and the J segment 8 bases; nucleotides outside the gene matches: 5. Per germline, CDR1 MNHEY and CDR2 SVGAGI. CDR3 bases: TGTGCCAGCAGACCCCGGACAGGGGATTCACCCCTCCACTTT. It is translated as CASRPRTGDSPLHF.

This clonotype has only one observation. The chain has TRBV20-1 and TRBJ2-5; weak D call: TRBD2 (5 bases). CDR1 and CDR2 (germline): DFQATT, SNEGSKA (reference sequence). Trimming took off 5 bases at V and 5 bases at J, with 21 bases between the two ends. The CDR3 totals 15 residues. The CDR3: CSADQTGDRTETQYF. CDR3 in DNA: TGCAGTGCTGACCAAACCGGGGATAGAACGGAGACCCAGTACTTC.

J is TRBJ2-7 and V is TRBV14, with D perhaps matching TRBD2 (6 bases). V shed 4 bases and J shed 2 bases, with 12 bases lying between them. The CDR3 contains 14 residues. Germline loops: CDR1 SGHDN, CDR2 FVKESK. The CDR3 loop is CASSRDFLAYEQYF. CDR3 bases: TGTGCCAGCAGCCGGGACTTCTTGGCCTACGAGCAGTACTTC.

There are a few counts of this clonotype. V gene TRBV28 combines with J gene TRBJ1-6, with 9 bases matching TRBD1. The germline V gene has CDR1 MDHEN and CDR2 SYDVKM. With V trimmed by 6 bases and J by 9 bases, 15 bases remained unmatched. This CDR3 spans 17 amino acids. CDR3 nucleotides: TGTGCCAGCAGCTCCACAAAGGACAGGGGTTTGGGTTCACCCCTCCACTTT. This encodes CASSSTKDRGLGSPLHF.

The genes are TRBV30 and TRBJ2-4; possible D gene TRBD1, 6 bases. The CDR3 contains 14 residues. Germline CDR1 is GTSNPN and CDR2 is SVGIG (reference sequence). V lost 0 bases and J lost 0, with 6 bases in between. CDR3 DNA: TGTGCCTGGAGTGTAGGGGGAGCCAAAAACATTCAGTACTTC. Residues: CAWSVGGAKNIQYF.